A single sample is the source of the 23 T cell receptor beta chains below, sequenced in a study of blood T cell repertoires in COVID-19. Produced via immunoSEQ multiplex PCR; TCRdb's table is partial and in-frame only. The table includes 230,000 or so clones, approximately 84% detected once. The sequenced sample was PBMCs or T cells enriched from blood (not recorded which). These receptors were obtained from a man aged 50-59 years who had recovered from COVID-19.

There are a few counts of this clone. The chain combines TRBV11-2 with TRBJ1-2; 8 bases agree with TRBD1. Per the germline V gene, CDR1 is SGHAT and CDR2 is FQNNGV. V lost 5 bases and J lost 5; bases outside the gene matches: 10. This CDR3 spans 15 amino acids. The CDR3 DNA is TGTGCCAGCAGCCTAACCGACAGGGGACTATATGGCTACACCTTC. This encodes CASSLTDRGLYGYTF.

The rearrangement joins TRBV9 to TRBJ1-3; D gene unclear. The germline V gene has CDR1 SGDLS and CDR2 YYNGEE. The V gene lost 0 bases and the J gene lost 0 bases, with 10 bases spanning the gap. CDR3 length: 16 amino acids. In nucleotides, the CDR3 is TGTGCCAGCAGCGTAGACGTGCGGAGCTCTGGAAACACCATATATTTT. Its translation is CASSVDVRSSGNTIYF.

This chain uses TRBV12-3 or TRBV12-4 with TRBJ2-1, with TRBD1 as a possible D gene (5 bases). Trimming took off 2 bases at V and 9 bases at J, with 11 bases between the two ends. CDR3 length equals 13 residues. This CDR3 is CASSLRGRSEQFF. The DNA of the CDR3 is TGTGCCAGCAGTTTAAGGGGAAGGAGTGAGCAGTTCTTC.

The table lists this clone with a count of one. Mismatch with germline at one junction end may stem from a read error. The J gene is TRBJ2-1, the V gene TRBV10-1; a possible D gene is TRBD2 (6 bases). This CDR3 region has 11 residues. Germline V gives CDR1 WNHNN, CDR2 SYGVQD (reference sequence). The CDR3 DNA sequence: TGCGCCAGCAGCCCCGGGATAGGGAGGATCTTC. Its protein is CASSPGIGRIF.

This rearrangement joins TRBV5-1 to TRBJ1-4; tentative D call: TRBD1 (6 bases). Trimming removed 4 bases from V and 0 bases from J, with 25 bases in between. CDR1 SGHRS and CDR2 YFSETQ come from the germline V gene. CDR3 length: 20 residues. The DNA of the CDR3 is TGCGCCAGCAGCCTCAGGGCACGAACAGGGCTATATCCAACTAATGAAAAACTGTTTTTT. This encodes CASSLRARTGLYPTNEKLFF. Drawing the rest from reference TRBV5-1 and TRBJ1-4, the complete variable domain is KAGVTQTPRYLIKTRGQQVTLSCSPISGHRSVSWYQQTPGQGLQFLFEYFSETQRNKGNFPGRFSGRQFSNSRSEMNVSTLELGDSALYLCASSLRARTGLYPTNEKLFFGSGTQLSVL.

V usage is TRBV7-2 and J usage is TRBJ2-7; no clear D. Germline CDR1 and CDR2: SGHTA and FQGNSA. The CDR3 consists of 13 residues. Trimming took 5 bases from V and 0 from J, leaving 8 bases between them. The CDR3 loop reads CASSTLPSYEQYF. CDR3 coding DNA: TGTGCCAGCAGCACGCTACCCTCCTACGAGCAGTACTTC.

This clone occurred once. The genes are TRBV6-5 and TRBJ1-4, with D tentatively TRBD1 (5 bases). Germline loops: CDR1 MNHEY, CDR2 SVGAGI. V gave up 6 bases and J gave up 8 bases, with 19 bases separating them. The CDR3 runs 15 residues. In DNA, the CDR3 is TGTGCCAGCAGGTCGGCAGGGACGGAGGGAGAAAAACTGTTTTTT. Translated, it gives CASRSAGTEGEKLFF.

This chain uses TRBV28 with TRBJ1-6; possibly TRBD1 for D (6 bases). The CDR3 length is 15 residues. The V gene lost 6 bases and the J gene lost 7 bases, with 16 bases spanning the gap. The germline CDR1 and CDR2 sequences are MDHEN and SYDVKM. CDR3 coding DNA: TGTGCCAGCAGAACCTTACAGGGATTGAATTCACCCCTCCACTTT. As protein: CASRTLQGLNSPLHF.

The chain uses TRBV11-3 and TRBJ1-6; the match to TRBD1 covers 7 bases. In germline, CDR1 is SGHNT, CDR2 YENEEA. The CDR3 totals 14 residues. The V and J ends lost 5 bases and 8 bases, in that order; junction bases with no gene match: 6. The CDR3 region has the DNA TGTGCCAGCAGCGAGGGACAGTTCCATTCACCCCTCCACTTT. Its protein is CASSEGQFHSPLHF.

The chain couples TRBV19 to TRBJ2-6; 8 bases match TRBD2. The CDR3 contains 15 residues. The germline V gene has CDR1 LNHDA and CDR2 SQIVND (reference sequence). V was clipped by 7 bases and J by 3 bases; unmatched bases: 5. CDR3 nucleotides: TGTGCCAGTACGCGGGGGGCGAGTGGGGCCAACGTCCTGACTTTC. It specifies CASTRGASGANVLTF.

CDR3: CASSLEGVNYGYTF. CDR3 in DNA: TGTGCCAGCAGCTTGGAAGGGGTAAACTATGGCTACACCTTC. V is TRBV5-5 and J is TRBJ1-2, with a weak D call TRBD1 (5 bases). CDR1 is SGHKS and CDR2 is YYEKEE in the germline V gene (reference sequence). The V end was cut by 0 bases, the J end by 2 bases, with 8 bases between. The CDR3 totals 14 residues. Combining the CDR3 with reference TRBV5-5 and TRBJ1-2 gives the whole variable domain DAGVTQSPTHLIKTRGQQVTLRCSPISGHKSVSWYQQVLGQGPQFIFQYYEKEERGRGNFPDRFSARQFPNYSSELNVNALLLGDSALYLCASSLEGVNYGYTFGSGTRLTVV.

The V and J genes are TRBV27 and TRBJ2-7, with D hard to call. Germline values: CDR1 MNHEY, CDR2 SMNVEV (reference sequence). Trimming removed 3 bases at V and 3 bases at J, with 12 bases between. CDR3 length: 14 amino acids. CDR3 nucleotide sequence: TGTGCCAGCAGTTTTAGGTACAGTGGCTACGAGCAGTACTTC. It codes for CASSFRYSGYEQYF.

This chain joins TRBV5-6 and TRBJ2-3, with TRBD2 matching 8 bases. Germline trimming cut 4 bases from V and 2 bases from J; bases unmatched to any gene: 9. This CDR3 contains 16 residues. Germline assignment: CDR1 SGHDT and CDR2 YYEEEE. CDR3: CASSPPGTRNTDTQYF. For the CDR3, the DNA is TGTGCCAGCAGCCCCCCCGGGACTAGAAACACAGATACGCAGTATTTT.

This rearrangement joins TRBV4-3 to TRBJ2-3; tentative D call: TRBD2 (5 bases). The CDR3 is 13 amino acids. Trimming removed 3 bases from V and 7 bases from J, with 11 bases in between. Germline CDR1 reads LGHNA; CDR2 reads YSLEER. CDR3 in amino acids: CASSHQLGNTQYF. The CDR3 nucleotides read TGCGCCAGCAGCCACCAACTAGGAAATACGCAGTATTTT.

The gene calls are TRBV29-1 and TRBJ1-1, with 7 nucleotides matching TRBD1. The CDR3 sequence is 14 residues long. V was pared by 4 bases and J by 6 bases, with 11 bases of the junction left unmatched. Germline V gives CDR1 SQVTM, CDR2 ANQGSEA. CDR3 sequence (DNA): TGCAGCGTTGGGTCCCCGACCGGACAGGCTGAAGCTTTCTTT. Its protein product is CSVGSPTGQAEAFF.

The chain employs TRBV2 and TRBJ2-2, with TRBD2 matching 10 bases. The ends lost 6 bases at V and 7 bases at J; junction bases unmatched: 5. This CDR3 has 14 amino acids. The germline CDR1 and CDR2 sequences are SNHLY and FYNNEI. The CDR3: CASRLAGTGGELFF. In nucleotides, the CDR3 is TGTGCCAGCAGACTAGCGGGGACAGGCGGGGAGCTGTTTTTT.

The chain carries TRBV6-5 and TRBJ2-7, with 7 nucleotides matching TRBD1. V gave up 6 bases and J gave up 5 bases; unmatched junction bases: 10. There are 14 residues in the CDR3. CDR1 MNHEY and CDR2 SVGAGI come from the germline V gene. The CDR3 DNA sequence: TGTGCCAGCAGAGACAGGGCCCCATTCGACGAGCAGTACTTC. This translates into CASRDRAPFDEQYF.

The gene calls are TRBV5-6 and TRBJ1-4; D remains ambiguous. The V end lost 0 bases, the J end lost 1 base, and 13 bases lay between the germline ends. Germline V gene lookup returns CDR1 SGHDT and CDR2 YYEEEE. CDR3 size: 17 residues. Here the CDR3 DNA reads TGTGCCAGCAGCTTGGCCATGGTCACCGGAACTAATGAAAAACTGTTTTTT. Amino acid sequence: CASSLAMVTGTNEKLFF.

This clone was seen many times. The V and J genes are TRBV6-5 and TRBJ1-2; maybe TRBD1 (6 bases). V gave up 2 bases and J gave up 4 bases, with 14 bases separating them. The V gene's germline CDR1 is MNHEY and CDR2 SVGAGI. The CDR3 spans 15 residues. The CDR3 sequence is CASSYGATGTYGYTF. CDR3 in DNA: TGTGCCAGCAGTTACGGAGCAACAGGGACCTATGGCTACACCTTC.

This chain joins TRBV29-1 and TRBJ1-5; D perhaps matches TRBD1 (5 bases). Per the germline V gene, CDR1 is SQVTM and CDR2 is ANQGSEA. The CDR3 has 13 residues. Trimming pared 4 bases from V and 2 bases from J, leaving 9 bases between. CDR3: CSVGQLGNQPQHF. The CDR3 nucleotides read TGCAGCGTTGGACAGTTGGGCAATCAGCCCCAGCATTTT.

The chain couples TRBV2 to TRBJ2-3, with D possibly being TRBD2 (6 bases). V was cut by 6 bases and J by 2 bases, with 15 bases left in between. Per the germline V gene, CDR1 is SNHLY and CDR2 is FYNNEI. This CDR3 is 15 amino acids long. CDR3 in DNA: TGTGCCAGCAGGTCTGCGGGATTCGCCACAGATACGCAGTATTTT. Translating it yields CASRSAGFATDTQYF. Complete variable domain (other parts from reference TRBV2 and TRBJ2-3): EPEVTQTPSHQVTQMGQEVILRCVPISNHLYFYWYRQILGQKVEFLVSFYNNEISEKSEIFDDQFSVERPDGSNFTLKIRSTKLEDSAMYFCASRSAGFATDTQYFGPGTRLTVL.

This chain joins TRBV9 and TRBJ1-1; 10 nucleotides match TRBD1. V lost 3 bases and J lost 4; bases outside the gene matches: 6. This CDR3 is 15 amino acids long. CDR1 is SGDLS and CDR2 is YYNGEE in the germline V gene. In DNA form, the CDR3 reads TGTGCCAGCAGCGGGGCGACAGGGGGCGGCACTGAAGCTTTCTTT. Translated: CASSGATGGGTEAFF. Full variable domain (outside the CDR3, taken from reference TRBV9 and TRBJ1-1): DSGVTQTPKHLITATGQRVTLRCSPRSGDLSVYWYQQSLDQGLQFLIQYYNGEERAKGNILERFSAQQFPDLHSELNLSSLELGDSALYFCASSGATGGGTEAFFGQGTRLTVV.

This chain links TRBV9 with TRBJ2-3; TRBD2 is a possible D gene (6 bases). The CDR3 sequence is 16 residues long. Germline V CDR1 and CDR2: SGDLS, YYNGEE. Between the trimmed V and J ends, which lost 3 bases and 5 bases, there was a span of 19 bases. CDR3 sequence (DNA): TGTGCCAGCAGCGGTTGGAGCGGATCCGGGGGAGATACGCAGTATTTT. Protein product: CASSGWSGSGGDTQYF.